This T cell receptor beta chain was identified during a study of T-cell reconstitution after alpha-beta-depleted transplantation in children (dated by TCRdb to about 2016). The study in broad terms: The study quantitatively tracked T-cell immune reconstitution after TCRalphabeta/CD19-depleted allogeneic hematopoietic cell transplantation in children using TCR repertoire profiling. The full study reports these points: In some patients, the high TCRbeta diversity seen at day 60 was put down to recipient T cells and intrathymic progenitors that had survived conditioning. Apparently early alphabetaT-cell count recovery about two months after transplant reportedly relied on only several hundred rapidly expanded clones derived from non-depleted graft cells. The frequencies of hyperexpanded clones fell over the following months, and after one year, T-cell counts and TCRbeta diversity were mostly attributed to newly produced T cells.

Many counts were recorded for this clonotype. No cognate antigen has been identified for it. No per-base quality is available; no much larger clone lies one base away. Library creation used PCR. Instrument on record: Illumina HiSeq 2500. Molecular barcoding was employed in the preparation of TCR libraries, with unique molecular identifiers being used to normalize TCRbeta repertoire quantification. TCRdb reworked the public reads: Q25 trimming with fastp, MiXCR clone assembly, productive beta chains retained. Here each entry gathers all rows of one CDR3 protein and keeps the most common genes and DNA. Present in this sample are 200,000 to 250,000 distinct CDR3 sequences, approximately 7% of which were seen just once. Jointly, the top ten make up 5.5% of the sample. The sample's treatment or condition label, in plain terms: allogeneic hematopoietic cell transplantation with graft depleted of TCRalphabeta T cells and CD19 B cells. The children who served as transplant recipients had been given grafts of TCRalphabeta/CD19-depleted allogeneic hematopoietic cells.

In the germline V gene, CDR1 corresponds to MNHNS and CDR2 to SASEGT. The CDR3 numbers 15 residues from cysteine through phenylalanine. This entry keeps only the CDR3 DNA: 45 bases, framed from base 1. Germline trimming: 6 bases from V, 4 bases from J; junction bases outside gene matches: 6. The source material was PBMCs, sampled before TCRalphabeta/CD19-depleted stem cell transplant. The rearranged segments are TRBV6-1 and TRBJ2-7; 13 nucleotides in the junction match TRBD2. This clonotype originated in a boy between 2 and 10 years old with acute lymphoblastic leukemia, due to receive a stem cell transplant. The sequenced DNA is TGTGCCAGCAGCCTGACTAGCGGGGGGAAATACGAGCAGTACTTC. Its translation reads: CASSLTSGGKYEQYF.